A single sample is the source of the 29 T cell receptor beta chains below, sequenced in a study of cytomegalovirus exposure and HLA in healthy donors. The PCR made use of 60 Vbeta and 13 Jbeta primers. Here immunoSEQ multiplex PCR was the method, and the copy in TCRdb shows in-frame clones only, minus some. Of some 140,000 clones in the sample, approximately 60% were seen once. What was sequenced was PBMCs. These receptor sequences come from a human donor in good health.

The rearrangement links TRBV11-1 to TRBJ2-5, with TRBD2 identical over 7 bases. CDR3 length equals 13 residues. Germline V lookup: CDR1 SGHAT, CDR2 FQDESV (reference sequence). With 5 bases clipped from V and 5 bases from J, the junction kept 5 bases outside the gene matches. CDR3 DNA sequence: TGTGCCAGCAGCACCGGACTAGGGGAGACCCAGTACTTC. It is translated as CASSTGLGETQYF. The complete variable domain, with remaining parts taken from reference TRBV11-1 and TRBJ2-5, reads EAEVAQSPRYKITEKSQAVAFWCDPISGHATLYWYRQILGQGPELLVQFQDESVVDDSQLPKDRFSAERLKGVDSTLKIQPAELGDSAMYLCASSTGLGETQYFGPGTRLLVL.

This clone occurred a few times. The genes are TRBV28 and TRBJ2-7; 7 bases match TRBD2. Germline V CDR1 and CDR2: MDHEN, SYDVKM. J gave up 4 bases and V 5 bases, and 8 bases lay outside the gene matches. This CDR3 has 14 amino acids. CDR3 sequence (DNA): TGTGCCAGCAGTGCGGGAGTAGTAGTATACGAGCAGTACTTC. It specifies CASSAGVVVYEQYF. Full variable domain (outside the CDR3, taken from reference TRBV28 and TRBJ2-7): DVKVTQSSRYLVKRTGEKVFLECVQDMDHENMFWYRQDPGLGLRLIYFSYDVKMKEKGDIPEGYSVSREKKERFSLILESASTNQTSMYLCASSAGVVVYEQYFGPGTRLTVT.

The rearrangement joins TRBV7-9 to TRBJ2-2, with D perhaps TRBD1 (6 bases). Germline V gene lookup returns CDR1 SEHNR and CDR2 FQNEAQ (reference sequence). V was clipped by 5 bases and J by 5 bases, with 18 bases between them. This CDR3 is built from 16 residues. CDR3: CASSPDSGVGTGELFF. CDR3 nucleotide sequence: TGTGCCAGCAGCCCGGACTCAGGGGTAGGGACCGGGGAGCTGTTTTTT.

The CDR3 sequence is CASSQLGQAANTGELFF. CDR3 DNA: TGCGCCAGCAGCCAGCTCGGACAGGCCGCGAACACCGGGGAGCTGTTTTTT. This chain connects TRBV4-1 to TRBJ2-2; TRBD1 matches 7 bases. This CDR3 contains 17 residues. J lost 0 bases, V lost 3 bases, and 7 bases had no gene match. Germline loops: CDR1 MGHRA, CDR2 YSYEKL.

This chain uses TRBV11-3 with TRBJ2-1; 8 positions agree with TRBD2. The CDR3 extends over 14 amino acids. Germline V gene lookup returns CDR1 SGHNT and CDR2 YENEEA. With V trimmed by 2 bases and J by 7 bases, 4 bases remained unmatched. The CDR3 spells CASSLTRGGNEQFF. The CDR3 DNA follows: TGTGCCAGCAGCTTAACCCGGGGGGGGAATGAGCAGTTCTTC. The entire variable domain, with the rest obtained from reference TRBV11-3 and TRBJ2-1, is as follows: EAGVVQSPRYKIIEKKQPVAFWCNPISGHNTLYWYLQNLGQGPELLIRYENEEAVDDSQLPKDRFSAERLKGVDSTLKIQPAELGDSAVYLCASSLTRGGNEQFFGPGTRLTVL.

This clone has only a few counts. CDR3 protein: CASSHPRDTGSDEQYF. CDR3 DNA sequence: TGTGCCAGCAGCCACCCTCGGGACACTGGGTCGGACGAGCAGTACTTC. V and J are TRBV6-6 and TRBJ2-7, with TRBD1 as a possible D gene (6 bases). Between the trimmed V and J ends, which lost 6 bases and 5 bases, there was a span of 23 bases. Germline CDR1 and CDR2: MNHNY and SVGAGI (reference sequence). This CDR3 is 16 amino acids long.

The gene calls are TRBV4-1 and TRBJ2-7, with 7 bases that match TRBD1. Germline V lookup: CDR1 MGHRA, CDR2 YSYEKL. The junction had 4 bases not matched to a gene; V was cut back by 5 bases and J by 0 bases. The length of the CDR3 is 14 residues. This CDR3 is CASSSRDSSYEQYF. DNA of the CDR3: TGCGCCAGCAGCAGCCGGGACAGCTCCTACGAGCAGTACTTC.

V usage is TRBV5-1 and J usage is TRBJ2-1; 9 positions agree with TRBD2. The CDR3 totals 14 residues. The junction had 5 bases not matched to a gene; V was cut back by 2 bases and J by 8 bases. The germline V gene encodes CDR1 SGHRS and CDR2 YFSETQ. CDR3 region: CASSFGVAGDEQFF. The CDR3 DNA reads TGCGCCAGCAGCTTTGGGGTAGCGGGAGATGAGCAGTTCTTC.

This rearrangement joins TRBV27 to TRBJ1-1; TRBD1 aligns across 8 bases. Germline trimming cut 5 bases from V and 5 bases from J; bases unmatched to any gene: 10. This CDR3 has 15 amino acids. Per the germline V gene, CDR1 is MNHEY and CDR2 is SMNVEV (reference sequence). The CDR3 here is CASSPTSGGGTEAFF. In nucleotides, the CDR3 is TGTGCCAGCAGTCCCACGTCAGGGGGCGGAACTGAAGCTTTCTTT.

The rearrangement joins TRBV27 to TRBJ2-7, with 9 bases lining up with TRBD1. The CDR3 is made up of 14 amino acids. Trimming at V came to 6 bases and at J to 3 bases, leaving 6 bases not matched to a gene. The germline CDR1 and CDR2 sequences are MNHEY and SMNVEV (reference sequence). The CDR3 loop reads CASSTGTGRYEQYF. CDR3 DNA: TGTGCCAGCAGCACCGGGACAGGGCGCTACGAGCAGTACTTC.

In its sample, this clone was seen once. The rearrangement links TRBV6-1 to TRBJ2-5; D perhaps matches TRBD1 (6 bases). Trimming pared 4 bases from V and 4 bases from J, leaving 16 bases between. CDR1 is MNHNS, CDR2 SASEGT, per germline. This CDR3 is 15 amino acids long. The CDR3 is CASSANTMTGETQYF. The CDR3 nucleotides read TGTGCCAGCAGTGCTAATACGATGACAGGAGAGACCCAGTACTTC.

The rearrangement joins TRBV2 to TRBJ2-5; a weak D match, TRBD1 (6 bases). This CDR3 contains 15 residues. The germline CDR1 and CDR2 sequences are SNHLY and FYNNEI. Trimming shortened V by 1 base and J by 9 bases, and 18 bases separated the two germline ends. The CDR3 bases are TGTGCCAGCAGTGAAGTTCCGACGGGTGCAGGGGCCCAGTACTTC. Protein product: CASSEVPTGAGAQYF.

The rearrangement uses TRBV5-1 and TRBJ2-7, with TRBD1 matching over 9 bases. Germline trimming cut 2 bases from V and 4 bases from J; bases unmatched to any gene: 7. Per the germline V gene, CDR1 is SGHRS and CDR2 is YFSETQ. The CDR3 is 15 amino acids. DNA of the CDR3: TGCGCCAGCAGCTTAGACGGGACAGGGCATTACGAGCAGTACTTC. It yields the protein CASSLDGTGHYEQYF.

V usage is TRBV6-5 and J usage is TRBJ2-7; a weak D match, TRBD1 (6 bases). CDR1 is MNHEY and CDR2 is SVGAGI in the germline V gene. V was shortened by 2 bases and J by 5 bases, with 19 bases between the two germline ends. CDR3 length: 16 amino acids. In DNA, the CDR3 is TGTGCCAGCAGTTACCGATGGGACAAGAAGAGCCACGAGCAGTACTTC. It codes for CASSYRWDKKSHEQYF.

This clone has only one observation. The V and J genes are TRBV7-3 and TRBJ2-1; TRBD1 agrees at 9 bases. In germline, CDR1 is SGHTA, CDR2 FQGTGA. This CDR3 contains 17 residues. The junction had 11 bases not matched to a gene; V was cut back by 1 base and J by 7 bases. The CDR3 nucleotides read TGTGCCAGCAGCTTAAATCGGATGGGACAGGGTAGGAATGAGCAGTTCTTC. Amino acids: CASSLNRMGQGRNEQFF. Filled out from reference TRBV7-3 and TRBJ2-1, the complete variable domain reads GAGVSQTPSNKVTEKGKYVELRCDPISGHTALYWYRQSLGQGPEFLIYFQGTGAADDSGLPNDRFFAVRPEGSVSTLKIQRTERGDSAVYLCASSLNRMGQGRNEQFFGPGTRLTVL.

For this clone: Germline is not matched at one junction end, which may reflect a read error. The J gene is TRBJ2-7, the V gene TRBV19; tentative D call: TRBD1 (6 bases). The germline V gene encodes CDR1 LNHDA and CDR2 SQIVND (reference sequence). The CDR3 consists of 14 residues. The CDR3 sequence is CASSMRQGSSEQYF. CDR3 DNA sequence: TGTGCCAGTAGTATGAGGCAGGGGTCCTCCGAGCAGTACTTC.

CDR3 sequence reads: CASSTGVGSLGEETQYF. CDR3 DNA sequence: TGCGCCAGCAGCACGGGGGTCGGGTCCCTCGGGGAAGAGACCCAGTACTTC. V gene TRBV4-1 combines with J gene TRBJ2-5; TRBD2 is a possible D gene (6 bases). V was clipped by 5 bases and J by 3 bases, with 22 bases between them. The CDR3 has 17 amino acids. Germline lookup yields CDR1 MGHRA and CDR2 YSYEKL.

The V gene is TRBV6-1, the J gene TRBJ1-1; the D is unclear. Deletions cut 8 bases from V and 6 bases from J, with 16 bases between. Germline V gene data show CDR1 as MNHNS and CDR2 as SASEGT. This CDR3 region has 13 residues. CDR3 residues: CASFAPTRAEAFF. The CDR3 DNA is TGTGCCAGCTTTGCCCCGACTCGGGCTGAAGCTTTCTTT.

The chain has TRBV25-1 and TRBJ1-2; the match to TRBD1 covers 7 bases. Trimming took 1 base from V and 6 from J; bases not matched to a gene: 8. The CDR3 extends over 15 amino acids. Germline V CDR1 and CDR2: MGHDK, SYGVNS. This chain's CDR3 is CASSEFVDRIDGYTF. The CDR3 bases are TGTGCCAGCAGTGAATTCGTGGACAGGATCGATGGCTACACCTTC.

CDR3 coding DNA: TGTGCCAGCAGCTTCGGACTAGCGGACAATGAGCAGTTCTTC. This codes for CASSFGLADNEQFF. The V and J genes are TRBV7-3 and TRBJ2-1; 10 nucleotides line up with TRBD2. The CDR3 is 14 amino acids. V lost 3 bases and J lost 5; bases outside the gene matches: 1. Germline V gene lookup returns CDR1 SGHTA and CDR2 FQGTGA.

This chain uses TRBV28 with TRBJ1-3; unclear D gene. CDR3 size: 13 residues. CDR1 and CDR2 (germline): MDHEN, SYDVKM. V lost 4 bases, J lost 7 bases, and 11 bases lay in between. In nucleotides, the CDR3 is TGTGCCAGCAGTTCCCCGCGCGAGAACACCATATATTTT. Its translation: CASSSPRENTIYF.

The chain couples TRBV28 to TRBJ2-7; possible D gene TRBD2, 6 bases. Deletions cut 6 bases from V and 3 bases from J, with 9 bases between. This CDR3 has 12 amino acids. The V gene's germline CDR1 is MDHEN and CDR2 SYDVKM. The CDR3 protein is CASSTTSYEQYF. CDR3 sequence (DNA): TGTGCCAGCAGCACGACTAGCTACGAGCAGTACTTC. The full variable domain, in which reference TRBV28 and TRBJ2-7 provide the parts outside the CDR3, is DVKVTQSSRYLVKRTGEKVFLECVQDMDHENMFWYRQDPGLGLRLIYFSYDVKMKEKGDIPEGYSVSREKKERFSLILESASTNQTSMYLCASSTTSYEQYFGPGTRLTVT.

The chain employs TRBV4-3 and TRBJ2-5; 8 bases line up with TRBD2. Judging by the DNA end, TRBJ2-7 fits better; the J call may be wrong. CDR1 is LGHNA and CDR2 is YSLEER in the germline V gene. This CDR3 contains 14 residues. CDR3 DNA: TGCGCCAGCAGCCAAGATTGGCGGGAGGACGAGCAGTACTTC. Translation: CASSQDWREDEQYF.

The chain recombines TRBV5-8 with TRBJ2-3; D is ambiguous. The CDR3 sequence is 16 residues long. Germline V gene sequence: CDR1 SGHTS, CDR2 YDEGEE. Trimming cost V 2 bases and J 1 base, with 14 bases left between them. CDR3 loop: CASSLGEPQGTDTQYF. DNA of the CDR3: TGTGCCAGCAGCTTAGGCGAGCCCCAGGGCACAGATACGCAGTATTTT.

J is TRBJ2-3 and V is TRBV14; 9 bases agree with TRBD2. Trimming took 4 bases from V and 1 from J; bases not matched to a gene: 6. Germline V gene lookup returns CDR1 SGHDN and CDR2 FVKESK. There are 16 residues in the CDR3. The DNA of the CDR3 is TGTGCCAGCAGCCCAATAGCGGGAGCGGGCACAGATACGCAGTATTTT. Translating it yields CASSPIAGAGTDTQYF.

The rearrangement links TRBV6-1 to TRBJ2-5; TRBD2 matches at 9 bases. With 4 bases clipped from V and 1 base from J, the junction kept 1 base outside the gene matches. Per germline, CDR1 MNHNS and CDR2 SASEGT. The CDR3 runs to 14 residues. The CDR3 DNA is TGTGCCAGCAGTGTTAGCGGGGGCCAAGAGACCCAGTACTTC. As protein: CASSVSGGQETQYF.

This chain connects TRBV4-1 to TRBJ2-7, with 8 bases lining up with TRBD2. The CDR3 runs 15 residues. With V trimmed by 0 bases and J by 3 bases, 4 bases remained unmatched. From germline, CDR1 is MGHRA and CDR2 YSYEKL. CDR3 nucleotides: TGCGCCAGCAGCCAAGAAAGCGGGGGTTTCTACGAGCAGTACTTC. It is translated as CASSQESGGFYEQYF.

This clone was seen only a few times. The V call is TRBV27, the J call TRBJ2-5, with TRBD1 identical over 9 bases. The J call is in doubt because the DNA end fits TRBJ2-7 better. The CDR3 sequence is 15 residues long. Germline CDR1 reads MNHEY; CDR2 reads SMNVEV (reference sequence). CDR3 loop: CASSLGTGTTYEQYF. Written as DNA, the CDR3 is TGTGCCAGCAGTCTCGGGACAGGGACGACCTACGAGCAGTACTTC.

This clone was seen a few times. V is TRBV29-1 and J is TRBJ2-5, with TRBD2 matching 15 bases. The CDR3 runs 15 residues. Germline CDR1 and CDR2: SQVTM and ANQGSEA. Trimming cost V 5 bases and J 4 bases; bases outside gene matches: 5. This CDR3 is CSVRAGLAGGETQYF. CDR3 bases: TGCAGCGTTAGGGCGGGACTAGCGGGAGGAGAGACCCAGTACTTC.